This TCR beta chain is from a study of shared clonotypes between healthy human individuals. This clone was observed a handful of times. The method was immunoSEQ multiplex PCR; TCRdb's version includes in-frame clones alone and lacks a portion of them. The sample lists under 1,100,000 clones; around four fifths were seen once. J gave up 8 bases and V 4 bases, and 13 bases lay outside the gene matches. Germline CDR1 reads SGHDT; CDR2 reads YYEEEE. The CDR3 has 16 residues. The clonotype comes from a man aged 18 to 30 in good health. Sample: memory CD4+ T cells sorted from blood. Sample subset: CD45RA-negative fraction. V usage is TRBV5-6 and J usage is TRBJ1-4, with TRBD1 matching 8 bases. The CDR3 bases are TGTGCCAGCAGCATTGGGGGTTCCAGGGGGCGGGAAAAACTGTTTTTT. Translated, it gives CASSIGGSRGREKLFF.